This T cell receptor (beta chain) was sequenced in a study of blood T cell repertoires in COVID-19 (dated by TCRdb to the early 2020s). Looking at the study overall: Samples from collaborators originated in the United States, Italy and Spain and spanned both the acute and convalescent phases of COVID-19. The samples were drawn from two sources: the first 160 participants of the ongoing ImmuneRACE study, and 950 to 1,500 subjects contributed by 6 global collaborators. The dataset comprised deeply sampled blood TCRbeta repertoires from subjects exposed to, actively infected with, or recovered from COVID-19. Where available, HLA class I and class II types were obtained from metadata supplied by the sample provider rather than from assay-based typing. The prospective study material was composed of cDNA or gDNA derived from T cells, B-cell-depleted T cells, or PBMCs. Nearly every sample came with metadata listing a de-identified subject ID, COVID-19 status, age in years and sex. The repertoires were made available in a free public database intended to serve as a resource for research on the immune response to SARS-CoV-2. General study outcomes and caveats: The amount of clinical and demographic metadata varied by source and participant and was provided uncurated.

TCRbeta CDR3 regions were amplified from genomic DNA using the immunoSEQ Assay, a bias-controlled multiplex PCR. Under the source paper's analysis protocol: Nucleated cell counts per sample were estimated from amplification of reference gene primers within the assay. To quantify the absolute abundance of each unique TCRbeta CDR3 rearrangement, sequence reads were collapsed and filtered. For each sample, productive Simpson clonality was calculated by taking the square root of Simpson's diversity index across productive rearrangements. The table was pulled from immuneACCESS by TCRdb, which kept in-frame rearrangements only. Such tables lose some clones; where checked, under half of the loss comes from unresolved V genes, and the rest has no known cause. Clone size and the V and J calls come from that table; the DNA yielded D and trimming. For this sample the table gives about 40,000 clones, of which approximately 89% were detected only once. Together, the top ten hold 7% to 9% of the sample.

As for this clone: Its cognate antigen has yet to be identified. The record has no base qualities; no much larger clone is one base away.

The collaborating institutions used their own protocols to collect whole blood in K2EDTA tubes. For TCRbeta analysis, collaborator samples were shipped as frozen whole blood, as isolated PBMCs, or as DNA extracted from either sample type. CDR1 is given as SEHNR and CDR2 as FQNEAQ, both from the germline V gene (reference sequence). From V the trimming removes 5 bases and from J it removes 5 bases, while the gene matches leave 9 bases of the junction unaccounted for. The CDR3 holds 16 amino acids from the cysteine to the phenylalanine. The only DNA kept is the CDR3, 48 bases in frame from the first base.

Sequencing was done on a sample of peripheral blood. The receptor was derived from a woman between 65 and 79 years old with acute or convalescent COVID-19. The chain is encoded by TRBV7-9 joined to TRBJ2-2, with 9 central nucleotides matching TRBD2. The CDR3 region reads CASSKSGTSLTGELFF. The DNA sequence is TGTGCCAGCAGCAAATCTGGGACTAGCCTGACCGGGGAGCTGTTTTTT.